A single sample gave rise to the 17 T cell receptor beta chains below, sequenced in a study of blood T cell repertoires in COVID-19. The repertoire was sequenced with immunoSEQ multiplex PCR; TCRdb's copy has only in-frame clones and lacks some. The top ten clones hold 8% to 9.5% of a sample with about 76,000 clones, approximately 88% of them seen once. The sample taken for sequencing was peripheral blood. The receptor set was obtained from a man aged 25 to 40 with acute or convalescent COVID-19.

The chain couples TRBV3-1 (or the pseudogene TRBV3-2) to TRBJ1-2, with no clear D. The CDR3 is made up of 16 amino acids. Trimming stripped 2 bases from V and 1 base from J, with 14 bases between. Germline V gene lookup returns CDR1 LGHDT and CDR2 YNNKEL (reference sequence). The CDR3, as DNA: TGTGCCAGCAGCCAAAACGACGGACTACTTAACTATGGCTACACCTTC. This sequence encodes CASSQNDGLLNYGYTF.

The chain couples TRBV15 to TRBJ2-7; 10 nucleotides line up with TRBD2. The CDR3 contains 16 residues. J gave up 0 bases and V 3 bases, and 5 bases lay outside the gene matches. CDR1 LNHNV and CDR2 YYDKDF come from the germline V gene (reference sequence). CDR3 bases: TGTGCCACCAGCAGCATACTAGCGGGGAGCTCCTACGAGCAGTACTTC. Amino acids: CATSSILAGSSYEQYF.

The rearrangement uses TRBV6-5 and TRBJ2-7; 10 nucleotides match TRBD1. The CDR3 runs 15 residues. The V and J ends lost 4 bases and 4 bases, in that order; junction bases with no gene match: 7. CDR1 and CDR2 from the germline V gene are MNHEY and SVGAGI. Here the CDR3 reads CASSSAGTGEYEQYF. The CDR3 nucleotides are TGTGCCAGCAGTTCTGCCGGGACAGGGGAGTACGAGCAGTACTTC.

The table lists this clone with a few counts. The chain joins TRBV19 to TRBJ2-7; 7 bases are shared with TRBD2. The CDR3 spans 11 residues. The V gene end was trimmed by 8 bases and the J gene end by 7 bases; junction bases not matched to a gene: 5. Per germline, CDR1 LNHDA and CDR2 SQIVND (reference sequence). DNA of the CDR3: TGTGCCAGTGGGGGGGGTTCAGAGCAGTACTTC. Translated, it gives CASGGGSEQYF.

V is TRBV30 and J is TRBJ2-1; D is unclear. The CDR3 is 13 residues long. Germline-derived CDR1 and CDR2 are GTSNPN and SVGIG (reference sequence). V gave up 3 bases and J gave up 7 bases, with 13 bases separating them. The CDR3 nucleotides read TGTGCCTGGAGATCGGAGCTTAGGAATGAGCAGTTCTTC. This codes for CAWRSELRNEQFF.

To note about this clone: This specimen includes other DNA sequences encoding the same CDR3. The genes are TRBV9 and TRBJ2-1; D is perhaps TRBD2 (6 bases). The germline CDR1 and CDR2 sequences are SGDLS and YYNGEE. The V end was cut by 3 bases, the J end by 4 bases, with 11 bases between. This CDR3 spans 14 amino acids. The CDR3, as DNA: TGTGCCAGCAGCGCCCGGGACTCTTACAATGAGCAGTTCTTC. Translation: CASSARDSYNEQFF.

The V and J genes are TRBV10-1 and TRBJ2-4; 16 bases are a match to TRBD2. The junction had 9 bases not matched to a gene; V was cut back by 4 bases and J by 6 bases. The CDR3 spans 18 residues. The germline V gene encodes CDR1 WNHNN and CDR2 SYGVQD (reference sequence). Here the CDR3 reads CASSGAGTSGRALNIQYF. As DNA, the CDR3 is TGCGCCAGCAGTGGTGCCGGGACTAGCGGGAGGGCCCTAAACATTCAGTACTTC.

The chain uses TRBV9 and TRBJ2-3, with TRBD2 matching 9 bases. The V segment lost 5 bases and the J segment 0 bases; nucleotides outside the gene matches: 16. CDR1 is SGDLS and CDR2 is YYNGEE in the germline V gene. This CDR3 is 19 amino acids long. As DNA, the CDR3 is TGTGCCAGCAGTGCGATTGCTAGCGGGAAGAGAACTAGCACAGATACGCAGTATTTT. This gives the protein CASSAIASGKRTSTDTQYF.

The sample holds one count of this clone. The V call is TRBV7-9, the J call TRBJ2-5, with 8 bases fitting TRBD1. Germline CDR1 is SEHNR and CDR2 is FQNEAQ (reference sequence). The CDR3 runs 15 residues. The junction had 10 bases not matched to a gene; V was cut back by 5 bases and J by 5 bases. The CDR3 spells CASSLQGARAETQYF. CDR3 sequence (DNA): TGTGCCAGCAGCCTCCAGGGGGCGCGAGCGGAGACCCAGTACTTC.

The chain uses TRBV5-1 and TRBJ2-2; 9 positions agree with TRBD2. Trimming took 0 bases from V and 5 from J; bases not matched to a gene: 2. Germline CDR1 SGHRS, CDR2 YFSETQ. This CDR3 region has 15 residues. DNA of the CDR3: TGCGCCAGCAGCTTGGCAGGACTAGCGACCGGGGAGCTGTTTTTT. Protein sequence: CASSLAGLATGELFF. Full variable domain (missing parts from reference TRBV5-1 and TRBJ2-2): KAGVTQTPRYLIKTRGQQVTLSCSPISGHRSVSWYQQTPGQGLQFLFEYFSETQRNKGNFPGRFSGRQFSNSRSEMNVSTLELGDSALYLCASSLAGLATGELFFGEGSRLTVL.

V is TRBV9 and J is TRBJ2-1; TRBD2 matches at 9 bases. Germline CDR1 reads SGDLS; CDR2 reads YYNGEE. This CDR3 is built from 15 residues. Unmatched junction bases numbered 10, after V lost 2 bases and J lost 10 bases. CDR3 sequence (DNA): TGTGCCAGCAGCGTTGATTTGGGAAGCGGGAGGGAGCAGTTCTTC. Amino acids: CASSVDLGSGREQFF.

The V gene is TRBV6-6, the J gene TRBJ2-5; the D is unclear. Germline V gene sequence: CDR1 MNHNY, CDR2 SVGAGI (reference sequence). The CDR3 loop spans 13 amino acids. Trimming took off 5 bases at V and 5 bases at J, with 12 bases between the two ends. This CDR3 reads CASSEWASETQYF. Written as DNA, the CDR3 is TGTGCCAGCAGTGAGTGGGCGAGCGAGACCCAGTACTTC.

CDR3 in amino acids: CASSHSGEGTDTQYF. The CDR3 region has the DNA TGTGCCAGCAGCCATTCGGGGGAGGGCACAGATACGCAGTATTTT. The V gene is TRBV4-2, the J gene TRBJ2-3; D is possibly TRBD2 (6 bases). Trimming stripped 3 bases from V and 1 base from J, with 11 bases between. The CDR3 loop spans 15 amino acids. CDR1 and CDR2 from the germline V gene are LGHNA and YNFKEQ.

The V gene is TRBV5-1, the J gene TRBJ1-4; D might be TRBD1 (6 bases). Trimming removed 0 bases from V and 0 bases from J, with 12 bases in between. CDR1 is SGHRS and CDR2 is YFSETQ in the germline V gene. CDR3 length: 17 amino acids. CDR3 sequence (DNA): TGCGCCAGCAGCTTGGGATGGGGGCGCTCAACTAATGAAAAACTGTTTTTT. Amino acid sequence: CASSLGWGRSTNEKLFF.

The chain combines TRBV6-2 or TRBV6-3 with TRBJ2-1; 8 bases agree with TRBD2. The CDR3 runs 14 residues. Germline V lookup: CDR1 MNHEY, CDR2 SVGEGT. The junction had 5 bases not matched to a gene; V was cut back by 1 base and J by 9 bases. The CDR3 DNA is TGTGCCAGCAGTTACTTGGGACTAGGGGGTGAGCAGTTCTTC. Its translation: CASSYLGLGGEQFF.

V and J are TRBV7-9 and TRBJ2-1; TRBD1 aligns across 8 bases. Germline values: CDR1 SEHNR, CDR2 FQNEAQ (reference sequence). Trimming took 7 bases from V and 10 from J; bases not matched to a gene: 3. The CDR3 runs 11 residues. The CDR3 DNA follows: TGTGCCAGCAACCGACAGGGGGAGCAGTTCTTC. Translation gives CASNRQGEQFF.

The chain combines TRBV5-4 with TRBJ2-7; TRBD2 matches 8 bases. Germline trimming cut 4 bases from V and 0 bases from J; bases unmatched to any gene: 6. Germline V gene data show CDR1 as SGHNT and CDR2 as YYREEE (reference sequence). This CDR3 has 15 amino acids. The CDR3: CASSPRSGSSYEQYF. The CDR3 bases are TGTGCCAGCAGCCCTAGAAGCGGGAGCTCCTACGAGCAGTACTTC.